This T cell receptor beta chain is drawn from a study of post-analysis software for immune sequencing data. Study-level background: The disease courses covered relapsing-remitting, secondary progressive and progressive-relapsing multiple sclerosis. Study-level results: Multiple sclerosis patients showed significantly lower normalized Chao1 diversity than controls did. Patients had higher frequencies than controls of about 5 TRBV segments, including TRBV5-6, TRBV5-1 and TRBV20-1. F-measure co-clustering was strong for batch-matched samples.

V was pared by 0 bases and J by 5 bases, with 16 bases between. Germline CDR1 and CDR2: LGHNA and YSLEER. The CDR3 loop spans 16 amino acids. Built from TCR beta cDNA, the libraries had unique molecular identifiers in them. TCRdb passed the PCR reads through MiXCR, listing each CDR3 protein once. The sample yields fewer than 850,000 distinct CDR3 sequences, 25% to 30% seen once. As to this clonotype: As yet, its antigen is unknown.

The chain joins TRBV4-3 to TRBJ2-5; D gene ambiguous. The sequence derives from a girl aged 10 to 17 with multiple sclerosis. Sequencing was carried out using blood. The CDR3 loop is CASSQDIRPFVETQYF. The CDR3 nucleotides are TGCGCCAGCAGCCAAGATATCCGGCCGTTTGTGGAGACCCAGTACTTC.